This TCR beta chain came from a study of cytomegalovirus exposure and HLA in healthy donors. Study-level results: Cytomegalovirus association was assigned to more than 150 TCR beta chains. The likely explanation for a cluster of highly shared sequence variants was sequencing artifact.

This CDR3 has 17 residues. Germline V gene sequence: CDR1 SGHTA, CDR2 FQGNSA. The V gene end was trimmed by 5 bases and the J gene end by 0 bases; junction bases not matched to a gene: 6. In the case of this clone: The antigen is not known.

It was with 60 Vbeta and 13 Jbeta primers that the PCR ran. This table comes from immunoSEQ multiplex PCR, and its TCRdb copy is limited to in-frame clones, with some not included. Of roughly 140,000 clones detected, roughly 79% appear once; the ten largest clones hold over 0.6%. This sequence joins TRBV7-2 and TRBJ2-6; 8 bases match TRBD1. This receptor was taken from a male donor in good health and CMV-seronegative. Sequenced material: PBMCs. CDR3 residues: CASSLPTGASGANVLTF. Here the CDR3 DNA reads TGTGCCAGCAGCCTACCGACAGGGGCCTCTGGGGCCAACGTCCTGACTTTC.